The 21 T cell receptor beta chains below come from one sample, sequenced in a study of T cells in Graves' hyperthyroidism and ophthalmopathy. Amplified regions were TCR beta CDR3 sequences from RNA transcripts. Researchers ran a first-round RT-PCR on the TCR CDR3 using the HTBI primer set. MiXCR, applied by TCRdb to the multiplex PCR reads, yields one record per CDR3 protein. The table records over 300,000 distinct CDR3 sequences, approximately 15% of them present only once. Sequences were obtained from blood. The receptors stem from a woman aged 55-70 years with Graves' hyperthyroidism.

This chain joins TRBV9 and TRBJ2-1, with 9 bases aligning to TRBD2. J was trimmed by 3 bases and V by 4 bases; bases with no gene match: 5. Germline CDR1 reads SGDLS; CDR2 reads YYNGEE. This CDR3 region has 15 residues. CDR3 DNA sequence: TGTGCCAGCAGCTCCCGACTAGCGGACTACAATGAGCAGTTCTTC. Translation: CASSSRLADYNEQFF.

This clonotype was recorded many times. This rearrangement joins TRBV18 to TRBJ2-1; D possibly uses TRBD1 or TRBD2 (6 bases each). Germline V lookup: CDR1 KGHSH, CDR2 LQKENI. The length of the CDR3 is 13 residues. The V end was cut by 5 bases, the J end by 6 bases, with 11 bases between. The CDR3 protein is CASSTGASNEQFF. In nucleotides, the CDR3 is TGTGCCAGCTCAACGGGGGCCTCCAATGAGCAGTTCTTC.

The V and J genes are TRBV20-1 and TRBJ1-5; no reliable D call. Germline values: CDR1 DFQATT, CDR2 SNEGSKA (reference sequence). Trimming took off 1 base at V and 6 bases at J, with 10 bases between the two ends. The CDR3 length is 13 residues. CDR3 residues: CSARARPSQPQHF. The CDR3 DNA sequence: TGCAGTGCTAGAGCCCGTCCTTCTCAGCCCCAGCATTTT.

This clonotype was seen ten or more times. The rearrangement joins TRBV7-9 to TRBJ2-5; possible D gene TRBD1, 5 bases. Germline CDR1 reads SEHNR; CDR2 reads FQNEAQ (reference sequence). The CDR3 length is 13 residues. Trimming stripped 1 base from V and 6 bases from J, with 9 bases between. CDR3 DNA: TGTGCCAGCAGCTTAGAGGGGATGCAGACCCAGTACTTC. It codes for CASSLEGMQTQYF.

This clonotype showed up many times. The chain joins TRBV27 to TRBJ1-1, with no clear D. The CDR3 contains 15 residues. CDR1 and CDR2 from the germline V gene are MNHEY and SMNVEV (reference sequence). The V end lost 5 bases, the J end lost 3 bases, and 16 bases lay between the germline ends. CDR3 residues: CASSPHKGEDTEAFF. The CDR3 nucleotides read TGTGCCAGCAGTCCCCACAAGGGCGAGGACACTGAAGCTTTCTTT.

V and J are TRBV20-1 and TRBJ2-1, with 12 nucleotides matching TRBD2. The V gene end was trimmed by 3 bases and the J gene end by 13 bases; junction bases not matched to a gene: 10. The CDR3 totals 14 residues. CDR1 and CDR2 (germline): DFQATT, SNEGSKA (reference sequence). The DNA for the CDR3 is TGCAGTGCTAGGGCCTACGGACTAGCGGGACCCCAGTTCTTC. This translates into CSARAYGLAGPQFF.

This clonotype has only a few counts. The chain employs TRBV7-9 and TRBJ2-1; tentative D call: TRBD1 (5 bases). The CDR3 totals 14 residues. Deletions cut 3 bases from V and 7 bases from J, with 13 bases between. Germline V gene sequence: CDR1 SEHNR, CDR2 FQNEAQ (reference sequence). The DNA of the CDR3 is TGTGCCAGCAGCTTCTATGTGACAGATAATGAGCAGTTCTTC. This codes for CASSFYVTDNEQFF.

There are a few counts of this clonotype. This sequence joins TRBV19 and TRBJ2-2; D perhaps matches TRBD1 (6 bases). CDR1 is LNHDA, CDR2 SQIVND, per germline (reference sequence). This CDR3 contains 15 residues. Trimming took 5 bases from V and 0 from J, leaving 10 bases between them. The CDR3 sequence: CASSVGTTNTGELFF. CDR3 coding DNA: TGTGCCAGTAGTGTTGGGACAACGAACACCGGGGAGCTGTTTTTT. The variable domain in full, completed from reference TRBV19 and TRBJ2-2, reads DGGITQSPKYLFRKEGQNVTLSCEQNLNHDAMYWYRQDPGQGLRLIYYSQIVNDFQKGDIAEGYSVSREKKESFPLTVTSAQKNPTAFYLCASSVGTTNTGELFFGEGSRLTVL.

In this sample, this clonotype turned up many times. The chain links TRBV7-3 to TRBJ2-3; no reliable D call. The V gene lost 6 bases and the J gene lost 1 base, with 8 bases spanning the gap. Germline CDR1 and CDR2: SGHTA and FQGTGA. The CDR3 covers 13 residues. The CDR3 protein is CASRSAGTDTQYF. DNA for the CDR3: TGTGCCAGCAGATCGGCGGGCACAGATACGCAGTATTTT. The full variable domain, with the rest looked up from reference TRBV7-3 and TRBJ2-3, is GAGVSQTPSNKVTEKGKYVELRCDPISGHTALYWYRQSLGQGPEFLIYFQGTGAADDSGLPNDRFFAVRPEGSVSTLKIQRTERGDSAVYLCASRSAGTDTQYFGPGTRLTVL.

This clonotype was seen only a few times. The J gene is TRBJ2-1, the V gene TRBV9, with 14 bases fitting TRBD2. The V segment lost 2 bases and the J segment 10 bases; nucleotides outside the gene matches: 5. This CDR3 has 15 amino acids. Germline CDR1 and CDR2: SGDLS and YYNGEE. The CDR3 nucleotides are TGTGCCAGCAGCGTCGGGACTAGCGGGAGTCCGGAGCAGTTCTTC. As protein: CASSVGTSGSPEQFF.

The gene calls are TRBV18 and TRBJ2-1; D is uncertain. CDR1 and CDR2 (germline): KGHSH, LQKENI. This CDR3 has 16 residues. Trimming shortened V by 1 base and J by 3 bases, and 13 bases separated the two germline ends. CDR3 nucleotide sequence: TGTGCCAGCTCACCACAGGCAGTTTCCTTCTACAATGAGCAGTTCTTC. This sequence encodes CASSPQAVSFYNEQFF. Looking up the rest from reference TRBV18 and TRBJ2-1 gives the full variable domain: NAGVMQNPRHLVRRRGQEARLRCSPMKGHSHVYWYRQLPEEGLKFMVYLQKENIIDESGMPKERFSAEFPKEGPSILRIQQVVRGDSAAYFCASSPQAVSFYNEQFFGPGTRLTVL.

This clonotype has just a few counts. J is TRBJ1-6 and V is TRBV12-3 or TRBV12-4; no firm D call. V lost 4 bases, J lost 5 bases, and 9 bases lay in between. The CDR3 has 14 residues. The chain's CDR3 is CASSYLPNNSPLHF. The CDR3 coding sequence is TGTGCCAGCAGTTATCTACCTAATAATTCACCCCTCCACTTT.

This clonotype came up many times. This chain connects TRBV10-3 to TRBJ1-1; D unresolved. This CDR3 contains 12 residues. Germline V gives CDR1 ENHRY, CDR2 SYGVKD. V was cut by 6 bases and J by 1 base, with 6 bases left in between. For the CDR3, the DNA is TGTGCCATCAGACACCCGAACACTGAAGCTTTCTTT. Its translation is CAIRHPNTEAFF.

The CDR3 sequence: CASSFIGLAVPYEQYF. CDR3 DNA: TGTGCCAGCAGTTTTATCGGACTAGCGGTCCCCTACGAGCAGTACTTC. The chain links TRBV12-3 or TRBV12-4 to TRBJ2-7; TRBD2 agrees at 10 bases. This CDR3 has 16 amino acids. Unmatched junction bases numbered 7, after V lost 3 bases and J lost 2 bases.

The chain recombines TRBV20-1 with TRBJ1-4; D is ambiguous. This CDR3 region has 12 residues. V was clipped by 6 bases and J by 6 bases, with 11 bases between them. CDR1 and CDR2 (germline): DFQATT, SNEGSKA (reference sequence). CDR3 sequence (DNA): TGCAGTGCCCTCCTCCGACATGAAAAACTGTTTTTT. It translates to CSALLRHEKLFF.

There are many counts of this clonotype. The chain carries TRBV6-4 and TRBJ2-5; D might be TRBD1 or TRBD2, each matching 6 bases. The germline CDR1 and CDR2 sequences are MRHNA and SNTAGT. This CDR3 has 13 residues. V was cut by 3 bases and J by 4 bases, with 9 bases left in between. CDR3 sequence reads: CASSEQGGETQYF. The CDR3 DNA is TGTGCCAGCAGTGAACAGGGAGGAGAGACCCAGTACTTC.

The table lists this clonotype with a few counts. One base away lies a much larger clone, so this may be a sequencing read error. The V call is TRBV6-2 or TRBV6-3, the J call TRBJ2-1, with D perhaps TRBD1 or TRBD2 (5 bases each). The V end was cut by 7 bases, the J end by 9 bases, with 16 bases between. The CDR3 extends over 13 amino acids. Looked up from germline, CDR1 is MNHEY and CDR2 is SVGEGT. In nucleotides, the CDR3 is TGTGCCAGCACCCCAGGGACCTCAGGTGAGCAGTTCTTC. It yields the protein CASTPGTSGEQFF.

This clonotype was seen a handful of times. V and J are TRBV4-1 and TRBJ1-1; possible D gene TRBD1, 5 bases. Looked up from germline, CDR1 is MGHRA and CDR2 is YSYEKL. The germline V and J ends were trimmed by 4 bases and 6 bases, with 21 bases remaining between them. The CDR3 is 16 residues long. The CDR3 region has the DNA TGCGCCAGCAGCCCAACCTACATGGAGGGGCGTGCTGAAGCTTTCTTT. This sequence encodes CASSPTYMEGRAEAFF.

This clonotype has ten or more counts. The chain is built from TRBV28 and TRBJ2-1; TRBD2 aligns across 11 bases. The CDR3 has 16 amino acids. Germline assignment: CDR1 MDHEN and CDR2 SYDVKM. The trim removed 2 bases at V and 8 bases at J, leaving 8 bases unmatched. The CDR3 region is CASSLTSGRIIYEQFF. As DNA, the CDR3 is TGTGCCAGCAGTTTAACTAGCGGGAGAATTATCTATGAGCAGTTCTTC.

J is TRBJ2-3 and V is TRBV9; D perhaps matches TRBD2 (6 bases). The V gene's germline CDR1 is SGDLS and CDR2 YYNGEE. The CDR3 is 17 amino acids. V gave up 0 bases and J gave up 2 bases, with 16 bases separating them. The chain's CDR3 is CASSVGLAGMNTDTQYF. The CDR3 bases are TGTGCCAGCAGCGTAGGTTTGGCGGGAATGAACACAGATACGCAGTATTTT.

This clonotype was recorded at least ten times. J is TRBJ2-1 and V is TRBV2; 9 nucleotides agree with TRBD1. Germline V gives CDR1 SNHLY, CDR2 FYNNEI. This CDR3 comprises 13 residues. V lost 6 bases to trimming and J lost 12 bases; unmatched junction nucleotides: 9. The CDR3 region has the DNA TGTGCCAGCAGCCTCCGGGACAGGGAGGGGCAGTTCTTC. Protein product: CASSLRDREGQFF.